The 29 T cell receptor beta chains below all came from one sample that was sequenced in a study of PD-L1 blockade in urothelial cancer. Some clones are missing from TCRdb's copy, which holds only in-frame ones; the method was immunoSEQ multiplex PCR. Of 15,000 or so clones listed, 85% to 90% are singletons. The source was PBMCs, collected around atezolizumab (anti-PD-L1) treatment. The receptor set was obtained from a man between 70 and 80 years old with urothelial cancer.

This chain joins TRBV28 and TRBJ1-1; 7 nucleotides match TRBD1. CDR1 and CDR2 (germline): MDHEN, SYDVKM. The CDR3 loop spans 13 amino acids. The junction had 5 bases not matched to a gene; V was cut back by 5 bases and J by 5 bases. The CDR3 protein is CASSLRGETEAFF. The CDR3 nucleotides are TGTGCCAGCAGTCTCAGGGGGGAAACTGAAGCTTTCTTT.

The genes are TRBV5-1 and TRBJ2-3; 8 bases are shared with TRBD1. This CDR3 spans 14 amino acids. Germline CDR1 is SGHRS and CDR2 is YFSETQ. The ends lost 4 bases at V and 3 bases at J; junction bases unmatched: 4. CDR3 sequence: CASSVGQGTDTQYF. The DNA for the CDR3 is TGCGCCAGCAGCGTAGGACAGGGAACAGATACGCAGTATTTT.

V gene TRBV19 combines with J gene TRBJ1-5; a weak D match, TRBD1 (5 bases). Germline V lookup: CDR1 LNHDA, CDR2 SQIVND (reference sequence). The CDR3 covers 16 residues. The V end lost 6 bases, the J end lost 7 bases, and 22 bases lay between the germline ends. The CDR3 is CASRGGEIGVRQPQHF. The CDR3 coding sequence is TGTGCCAGTAGAGGCGGGGAGATAGGGGTCCGGCAGCCCCAGCATTTT.

The CDR3 region has the DNA TGTGCCAGTAGTTCATTACGGGACAGGGACGGCAACGAGCAGTACTTC. This translates into CASSSLRDRDGNEQYF. The rearrangement links TRBV19 to TRBJ2-7, with TRBD1 matching over 9 bases. J lost 5 bases, V lost 5 bases, and 13 bases had no gene match. Looked up from germline, CDR1 is LNHDA and CDR2 is SQIVND (reference sequence). This CDR3 comprises 16 residues.

This chain uses TRBV19 with TRBJ2-3; TRBD1 agrees at 7 bases. The V and J ends lost 8 bases and 5 bases, in that order; junction bases with no gene match: 13. This CDR3 is built from 15 residues. The V gene's germline CDR1 is LNHDA and CDR2 SQIVND (reference sequence). DNA of the CDR3: TGTGCCAGTGGATTTACAGGGGAATTTGGAGATACGCAGTATTTT. Residues: CASGFTGEFGDTQYF.

V is TRBV7-2 and J is TRBJ2-5, with 12 bases that match TRBD1. The J segment lost 6 bases and the V segment lost 5 bases, leaving 4 bases of the junction unmatched. Germline V lookup: CDR1 SGHTA, CDR2 FQGNSA. The CDR3 is 14 amino acids. As DNA, the CDR3 is TGTGCCAGCAGCGGGACAGGGGGCGTAAAGACCCAGTACTTC. Its protein product is CASSGTGGVKTQYF. The full variable domain, in which reference TRBV7-2 and TRBJ2-5 provide the parts outside the CDR3, is GAGVSQSPSNKVTEKGKDVELRCDPISGHTALYWYRQSLGQGLEFLIYFQGNSAPDKSGLPSDRFSAERTGGSVSTLTIQRTQQEDSAVYLCASSGTGGVKTQYFGPGTRLLVL.

This rearrangement joins TRBV19 to TRBJ2-2, with D possibly being TRBD2 (5 bases). The germline gives CDR1 LNHDA, CDR2 SQIVND (reference sequence). The CDR3 spans 13 residues. The V end was cut by 11 bases, the J end by 1 base, with 11 bases between. The CDR3 sequence is CASRRGNTGELFF. In nucleotides, the CDR3 is TGTGCCTCACGCCGGGGGAACACCGGGGAGCTGTTTTTT.

V gene TRBV28 combines with J gene TRBJ1-2; 9 bases are shared with TRBD1. The CDR3 is 14 amino acids. Germline CDR1 is MDHEN and CDR2 is SYDVKM. V lost 9 bases, J lost 5 bases, and 10 bases stayed unmatched. For the CDR3, the DNA is TGTGCCAGTGGGGGACAGGGCCCCGCATATGGCTACACCTTC. Its protein is CASGGQGPAYGYTF.

Worth noting for this clone: A read error may account for a junction end that differs from germline. The V and J genes are TRBV5-3 and TRBJ1-6; D is perhaps TRBD1 (5 bases). TRBV5-3 is reported as an ORF; its role is uncertain. The length of the CDR3 is 16 residues. The chain's CDR3 is CARSLIGGAYNSPLHF. The CDR3 DNA reads as TGTGCCAGAAGCTTGATAGGAGGGGCCTACAATTCACCCCTCCACTTT.

V and J are TRBV5-6 and TRBJ1-4, with TRBD1 matching 9 bases. This CDR3 is built from 16 residues. The germline V gene encodes CDR1 SGHDT and CDR2 YYEEEE. V lost 4 bases and J lost 7; bases outside the gene matches: 11. The DNA for the CDR3 is TGTGCCAGCAGCCTATTAACAGGGGGCGCGTCTGAAAAACTGTTTTTT. Translation gives CASSLLTGGASEKLFF.

The J gene is TRBJ1-2, the V gene TRBV7-9; the D gene is possibly TRBD1 (6 bases). This CDR3 has 15 residues. V lost 3 bases and J lost 7, with 18 bases in between. Per germline, CDR1 SEHNR and CDR2 FQNEAQ (reference sequence). This CDR3 reads CASSLWTESWTGYTF. For the CDR3, the DNA is TGTGCCAGCAGCTTGTGGACAGAGAGTTGGACTGGCTACACCTTC. The complete variable domain, with remaining parts taken from reference TRBV7-9 and TRBJ1-2, reads DTGVSQNPRHKITKRGQNVTFRCDPISEHNRLYWYRQTLGQGPEFLTYFQNEAQLEKSRLLSDRFSAERPKGSFSTLEIQRTEQGDSAMYLCASSLWTESWTGYTFGSGTRLTVV.

The rearrangement joins TRBV27 to TRBJ1-2, with a weak D call TRBD1 (6 bases). The CDR3 totals 12 residues. Between the trimmed V and J ends, which lost 8 bases and 8 bases, there was a span of 15 bases. The V gene's germline CDR1 is MNHEY and CDR2 SMNVEV (reference sequence). The CDR3 nucleotides are TGTGCCAGCGGGGCCCAGGGGCGGGGCTACACCTTC. Translating gives CASGAQGRGYTF.

The CDR3: CASRRGNTEAFF. The DNA for the CDR3 is TGTGCCAGTAGACGGGGGAACACTGAAGCTTTCTTT. This chain connects TRBV19 to TRBJ1-1; D gene uncertain. The V gene's germline CDR1 is LNHDA and CDR2 SQIVND (reference sequence). Between the trimmed V and J ends, which lost 6 bases and 1 base, there was a span of 6 bases. There are 12 residues in the CDR3.

This sequence joins TRBV19 and TRBJ2-3; tentative D call: TRBD2 (5 bases). Germline CDR1 LNHDA, CDR2 SQIVND (reference sequence). V lost 1 base and J lost 0, with 8 bases in between. This CDR3 spans 15 amino acids. The CDR3 protein is CASSIGTRSTDTQYF. The CDR3 nucleotides are TGTGCCAGTAGTATAGGAACTAGAAGCACAGATACGCAGTATTTT.

This sequence joins TRBV27 and TRBJ2-3; 13 bases match TRBD2. Germline CDR1 MNHEY, CDR2 SMNVEV (reference sequence). V gave up 5 bases and J gave up 4 bases; unmatched junction bases: 9. The CDR3 length is 17 residues. The DNA for the CDR3 is TGTGCCAGCAGTCTATATAGACTAGCGGGGGGCTCAGATACGCAGTATTTT. The encoded protein is CASSLYRLAGGSDTQYF.

This chain links TRBV7-9 with TRBJ2-4; perhaps TRBD2 as D (6 bases). The CDR3 sequence is 16 residues long. CDR1 and CDR2 (germline): SEHNR, FQNEAQ (reference sequence). V was pared by 3 bases and J by 0 bases, with 12 bases between. The CDR3: CASSLTGLLAKNIQYF. The CDR3 nucleotides read TGTGCCAGCAGCTTGACGGGACTGCTAGCCAAAAACATTCAGTACTTC.

V gene TRBV2 combines with J gene TRBJ2-7; 7 positions agree with TRBD2. Germline V gives CDR1 SNHLY, CDR2 FYNNEI. J was trimmed by 2 bases and V by 8 bases; bases with no gene match: 9. There are 14 residues in the CDR3. The CDR3 loop reads CASGGERGPYEQYF. The CDR3 DNA reads as TGTGCCAGCGGGGGGGAGAGGGGACCCTACGAGCAGTACTTC.

This clone was counted only a few times. The V and J genes are TRBV5-5 and TRBJ1-1, with a weak D call TRBD1 (6 bases). CDR3 size: 11 residues. Germline V CDR1 and CDR2: SGHKS, YYEKEE (reference sequence). V lost 4 bases and J lost 8, with 9 bases in between. The CDR3 is CASSRGQEAFF. In DNA form, the CDR3 reads TGTGCCAGCAGCCGTGGACAGGAAGCTTTCTTT.

The chain couples TRBV9 to TRBJ2-2, with 9 bases fitting TRBD1. Trimming at V came to 3 bases and at J to 7 bases, leaving 4 bases not matched to a gene. CDR1 SGDLS and CDR2 YYNGEE come from the germline V gene. The CDR3 totals 14 residues. In DNA, the CDR3 is TGTGCCAGCAGCGGTACAGGGGGCAGCGGGGAGCTGTTTTTT. This codes for CASSGTGGSGELFF.

This chain uses TRBV5-1 with TRBJ2-3; perhaps TRBD1 as D (5 bases). Deletions cut 2 bases from V and 2 bases from J, with 9 bases between. CDR1 is SGHRS, CDR2 YFSETQ, per germline. The length of the CDR3 is 14 residues. Here the CDR3 reads CASSLQVVTDTQYF. In nucleotides, the CDR3 is TGCGCCAGCAGCTTACAGGTAGTCACAGATACGCAGTATTTT. Variable domain in full (rest from reference TRBV5-1 and TRBJ2-3): KAGVTQTPRYLIKTRGQQVTLSCSPISGHRSVSWYQQTPGQGLQFLFEYFSETQRNKGNFPGRFSGRQFSNSRSEMNVSTLELGDSALYLCASSLQVVTDTQYFGPGTRLTVL.

The chain recombines TRBV27 with TRBJ1-1; D perhaps matches TRBD1 (5 bases). Germline CDR1 is MNHEY and CDR2 is SMNVEV (reference sequence). The V end lost 2 bases, the J end lost 2 bases, and 9 bases lay between the germline ends. The CDR3 loop spans 14 amino acids. The CDR3 protein is CASSLRGLNTEAFF. The CDR3 coding sequence is TGTGCCAGCAGTTTAAGGGGATTAAACACTGAAGCTTTCTTT.

The chain couples TRBV2 to TRBJ1-5; a possible D gene is TRBD1 (5 bases). Trimming shortened V by 5 bases and J by 2 bases, and 10 bases separated the two germline ends. The CDR3 length is 14 residues. Germline V gives CDR1 SNHLY, CDR2 FYNNEI. The CDR3 protein is CASSPRVGNQPQHF. As DNA, the CDR3 is TGTGCCAGCAGTCCCAGGGTTGGCAATCAGCCCCAGCATTTT. The whole variable domain, filled in from reference TRBV2 and TRBJ1-5, reads EPEVTQTPSHQVTQMGQEVILRCVPISNHLYFYWYRQILGQKVEFLVSFYNNEISEKSEIFDDQFSVERPDGSNFTLKIRSTKLEDSAMYFCASSPRVGNQPQHFGDGTRLSIL.

This clone was found once. The chain links TRBV4-2 to TRBJ2-5; 7 bases are a match to TRBD2. CDR3 length: 16 amino acids. V was clipped by 0 bases and J by 2 bases; unmatched bases: 6. Germline assignment: CDR1 LGHNA and CDR2 YNFKEQ. In DNA form, the CDR3 reads TGTGCCAGCAGCCAAGATCCAGCGGGGAGTCAAGAGACCCAGTACTTC. Amino acid sequence: CASSQDPAGSQETQYF.

The chain combines TRBV18 with TRBJ2-7; D not resolved. From germline, CDR1 is KGHSH and CDR2 LQKENI. The CDR3 loop spans 14 amino acids. Trimming left V 5 bases short and J 0 bases short, with 11 bases between. CDR3 sequence reads: CASSYPDGSYEQYF. CDR3 DNA sequence: TGTGCCAGCTCATACCCAGATGGCTCCTACGAGCAGTACTTC.

The V and J genes are TRBV2 and TRBJ2-3; 9 bases agree with TRBD2. The CDR3 sequence is 16 residues long. V shed 4 bases, J shed 0 bases, and the junction held 5 bases outside the gene matches. Per germline, CDR1 SNHLY and CDR2 FYNNEI. The CDR3 DNA sequence: TGTGCCAGCAGTGGCCCCGGGACTAGCAGCACAGATACGCAGTATTTT. Amino acid sequence: CASSGPGTSSTDTQYF. Full variable domain (outside the CDR3, taken from reference TRBV2 and TRBJ2-3): EPEVTQTPSHQVTQMGQEVILRCVPISNHLYFYWYRQILGQKVEFLVSFYNNEISEKSEIFDDQFSVERPDGSNFTLKIRSTKLEDSAMYFCASSGPGTSSTDTQYFGPGTRLTVL.

The V gene is TRBV25-1, the J gene TRBJ1-6; D uncertain. This CDR3 is built from 15 residues. The V gene's germline CDR1 is MGHDK and CDR2 SYGVNS. The V end lost 1 base, the J end lost 8 bases, and 12 bases lay between the germline ends. CDR3 sequence: CASSEWEEGYSPLHF. The DNA of the CDR3 is TGTGCCAGCAGTGAATGGGAGGAGGGATATTCACCCCTCCACTTT. Full variable domain (outside the CDR3, taken from reference TRBV25-1 and TRBJ1-6): EADIYQTPRYLVIGTGKKITLECSQTMGHDKMYWYQQDPGMELHLIHYSYGVNSTEKGDLSSESTVSRIRTEHFPLTLESARPSHTSQYLCASSEWEEGYSPLHFGNGTRLTVT.

This chain connects TRBV18 to TRBJ1-1; 7 bases agree with TRBD1. The CDR3 is 14 amino acids. Trimming cost V 4 bases and J 6 bases; bases outside gene matches: 8. Germline V lookup: CDR1 KGHSH, CDR2 LQKENI. DNA for the CDR3: TGTGCCAGCTCACAGGGAACAGGGGAGGCTGAAGCTTTCTTT. Protein sequence: CASSQGTGEAEAFF.

The chain couples TRBV30 to TRBJ2-7, with D perhaps TRBD1 (6 bases). V lost 3 bases and J 0 bases, leaving 9 bases between the germline ends. Germline V gene sequence: CDR1 GTSNPN, CDR2 SVGIG (reference sequence). The CDR3 contains 13 residues. The CDR3 DNA reads as TGTGCCTGGAGCACAGGGATCTCCTACGAGCAGTACTTC. Translation gives CAWSTGISYEQYF.

The rearrangement uses TRBV11-2 and TRBJ1-5; 10 nucleotides match TRBD1. Per germline, CDR1 SGHAT and CDR2 FQNNGV. V trimming: 4 bases; J trimming: 0 bases; junction bases outside the gene matches: 12. The CDR3 length is 19 residues. The CDR3 protein is CASSSTLTGGDYSNQPQHF. CDR3 nucleotides: TGTGCCAGCAGCTCCACCTTGACAGGGGGCGACTATAGCAATCAGCCCCAGCATTTT.